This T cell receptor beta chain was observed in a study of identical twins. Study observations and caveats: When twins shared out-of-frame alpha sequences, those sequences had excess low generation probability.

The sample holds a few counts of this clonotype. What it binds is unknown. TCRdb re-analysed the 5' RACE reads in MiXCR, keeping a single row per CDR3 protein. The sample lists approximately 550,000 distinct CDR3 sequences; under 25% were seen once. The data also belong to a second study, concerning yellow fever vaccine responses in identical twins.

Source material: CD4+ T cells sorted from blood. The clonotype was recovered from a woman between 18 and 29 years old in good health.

CDR3 bases: TGTGCCAGCAGCTTAGGTCCGGGGATCGAGCAGTACTTC. Its translation: CASSLGPGIEQYF. The V gene is TRBV7-3, the J gene TRBJ2-7, with D possibly being TRBD2 (5 bases). The ends were cut back, 2 bases at V and 6 bases at J, with 11 bases in the middle. Per the germline V gene, CDR1 is SGHTA and CDR2 is FQGTGA. The CDR3 is made up of 13 amino acids.